These 14 T cell receptor beta chains share one sample of origin, sequenced in a study of immune heterogeneity within non-small cell lung tumors (dated by TCRdb to about 2018). The sequencing machine was a HiSeq X Ten. The TCR beta CDR3 region was amplified with a multiplex PCR system whose first round of about 10 cycles used 32 V-gene forward primers and 13 J-gene reverse primers. TCRdb passed the public sequencing reads through fastp at Q25 and MiXCR, retaining productive beta sequences. Every CDR3 protein is listed once, alongside the most common genes and DNA of its rows. The sample has more than 10,000 distinct CDR3 sequences on record, 20% to 25% of them singletons. Around an eighth of the sample comes from the top ten. The TCR template was genomic DNA extracted from bulk tumor tissue, and approximately 600 ng of gDNA was amplified for each sample. During surgery, multiple biopsies were taken from each primary tumor and placed as far apart as possible within the tumor mass. The study cohort was described as untreated, and patients were newly diagnosed NSCLC cases undergoing curative surgery.

Sequencing input: lung tumor tissue. The source of these receptors is a man aged 45-60 years with non-small cell lung cancer.

Points on this clonotype: This clone may be a read error of a much larger clone one base away. V and J are TRBV19 and TRBJ1-4; D possibly corresponds to TRBD1 (5 bases). The V end was cut by 5 bases, the J end by 8 bases, with 6 bases between. Germline V gene lookup returns CDR1 LNHDA and CDR2 SQIVND (reference sequence). CDR3 length equals 11 residues. For the CDR3, the DNA is TGTGCCAGTAGTCGGGACGAAAAACTGTTTTTT. Residues: CASSRDEKLFF.

The table lists this clonotype with a few counts. V gene TRBV10-3 combines with J gene TRBJ2-7, with 9 bases matching TRBD1. The CDR3 runs to 15 residues. The ends lost 4 bases at V and 0 bases at J; junction bases unmatched: 4. Germline loops: CDR1 ENHRY, CDR2 SYGVKD. The CDR3 reads CAISARDRASYEQYF. The CDR3 region has the DNA TGTGCCATCAGTGCTCGGGACAGGGCCTCCTACGAGCAGTACTTC.

This clonotype showed up many times. V is TRBV10-2 and J is TRBJ1-1; a weak D match, TRBD1 (5 bases). Germline V gene data show CDR1 as WSHSY and CDR2 as SAAADI. The CDR3 totals 15 residues. V lost 1 base, J lost 6 bases, and 15 bases lay in between. CDR3 residues: CASSELAGLGSEAFF. The DNA for the CDR3 is TGCGCCAGCAGTGAGTTGGCAGGGTTAGGTTCTGAAGCTTTCTTT.

This clonotype was detected ten times or more. The J gene is TRBJ1-2, the V gene TRBV12-3 or TRBV12-4, with D maybe TRBD1 (6 bases). This CDR3 region has 15 residues. Trimming pared 4 bases from V and 1 base from J, leaving 13 bases between. The CDR3 DNA sequence: TGTGCCAGCAGTTCGAGCTCGGACAGTAACTATGGCTACACCTTC. It encodes CASSSSSDSNYGYTF.

A word on this clonotype: The junction differs from germline at one of its ends, possibly a read error. This chain joins TRBV5-4 and TRBJ2-7; 7 nucleotides line up with TRBD1. The CDR3 extends over 17 amino acids. Germline V gene sequence: CDR1 SGHNT, CDR2 YYREEE (reference sequence). The DNA of the CDR3 is TGTGCCATCAGCTCCTCAGGGGGAACGAATTACCTCTACGAGCAGTACTTC. This encodes CAISSSGGTNYLYEQYF.

Turning to this clonotype: A much larger clone lies a single base off, so this may be a read error. J is TRBJ1-5 and V is TRBV24-1; the D is unclear. Germline V gene data show CDR1 as KGHDR and CDR2 as SFDVKD. The CDR3 totals 13 residues. The chain's CDR3 is CATSDLYDHPQHF. In nucleotides, the CDR3 is TGTGCCACCAGTGATTTGTACGATCACCCCCAGCATTTT.

This clonotype was counted at least ten times. This CDR3 reads CASSLIGTGAYEQYF. The DNA of the CDR3 is TGTGCCAGCAGCTTAATCGGGACAGGGGCCTACGAGCAGTACTTC. The rearrangement links TRBV7-9 to TRBJ2-7, with TRBD1 matching over 10 bases. The CDR3 contains 15 residues. From germline, CDR1 is SEHNR and CDR2 FQNEAQ (reference sequence). V shed 2 bases and J 2 bases; nucleotides not matched to a gene: 3. Variable domain in full (rest from reference TRBV7-9 and TRBJ2-7): DTGVSQNPRHKITKRGQNVTFRCDPISEHNRLYWYRQTLGQGPEFLTYFQNEAQLEKSRLLSDRFSAERPKGSFSTLEIQRTEQGDSAMYLCASSLIGTGAYEQYFGPGTRLTVT.

This clonotype appeared many times. The gene calls are TRBV20-1 and TRBJ1-3, with a possible D match to TRBD1 (5 bases). The CDR3 spans 14 residues. The germline CDR1 and CDR2 sequences are DFQATT and SNEGSKA (reference sequence). Trimming left V 3 bases short and J 3 bases short, with 12 bases between. CDR3: CSASSGQGGNTIYF. The CDR3 DNA sequence: TGCAGTGCTAGTTCAGGTCAGGGTGGAAACACCATATATTTT.

This clonotype was recorded at least ten times. The chain combines TRBV6-1 with TRBJ2-2; D is perhaps TRBD1 (6 bases). The V end lost 1 base, the J end lost 4 bases, and 13 bases lay between the germline ends. CDR1 MNHNS and CDR2 SASEGT come from the germline V gene. The CDR3 sequence is 16 residues long. The CDR3 protein is CASSEVWAGATGELFF. CDR3 coding DNA: TGTGCCAGCAGTGAAGTATGGGCAGGGGCCACCGGGGAGCTGTTTTTT.

Remarks on this clonotype: A clone one base away is much larger, so this may be a read error. The chain is built from TRBV5-1 and TRBJ1-2, with D perhaps TRBD1 (5 bases). Trimming stripped 8 bases from V and 6 bases from J, with 23 bases between. Germline-derived CDR1 and CDR2 are SGHRS and YFSETQ. The CDR3 is made up of 15 amino acids. DNA of the CDR3: TGCGCCAGAAGCCCCGGGAGCGAACAGGTCAATGGCTACACCTTC. It encodes CARSPGSEQVNGYTF. The full variable domain, rest sourced from reference TRBV5-1 and TRBJ1-2, is KAGVTQTPRYLIKTRGQQVTLSCSPISGHRSVSWYQQTPGQGLQFLFEYFSETQRNKGNFPGRFSGRQFSNSRSEMNVSTLELGDSALYLCARSPGSEQVNGYTFGSGTRLTVV.

A remark on this clonotype: This may arise from a read error, as a much more abundant clone is one base away. The chain couples TRBV7-2 to TRBJ1-5; unclear D gene. Per the germline V gene, CDR1 is SGHTA and CDR2 is FQGNSA. This CDR3 is 13 amino acids long. V was cut by 7 bases and J by 7 bases, with 14 bases left in between. The CDR3: CASTNERSQPQHF. In DNA, the CDR3 is TGTGCCAGCACTAACGAACGAAGCCAGCCCCAGCATTTT.

This clonotype appeared a single time. With a much larger clone just one base away, this may be a read error. The J gene is TRBJ2-1, the V gene TRBV5-1; TRBD1 or TRBD2 may be the D gene (5 bases each). The CDR3 has 16 residues. The germline V gene encodes CDR1 SGHRS and CDR2 YFSETQ. The CDR3 region is CASSLIGADSYNEEFF. In nucleotides, the CDR3 is TGCGCCAGCAGCTTGATCGGGGCAGACTCCTACAATGAGGAGTTCTTC.

This clonotype has a count of ten or more. This chain joins TRBV6-4 and TRBJ2-2; 7 positions agree with TRBD2. Trimming cost V 4 bases and J 4 bases; bases outside gene matches: 0. This CDR3 region has 13 residues. Germline-derived CDR1 and CDR2 are MRHNA and SNTAGT. CDR3: CASSGTSTGELFF. The DNA of the CDR3 is TGTGCCAGCAGTGGGACTAGCACCGGGGAGCTGTTTTTT.

The V call is TRBV7-2, the J call TRBJ2-2; D may be TRBD1 (7 bases). There are 16 residues in the CDR3. CDR1 and CDR2 (germline): SGHTA, FQGNSA. V lost 7 bases to trimming and J lost 4 bases, with 19 bases between them. In nucleotides, the CDR3 is TGTGCCAGCACCTTTAGGTCGCAGGGGGGCACCGGGGAGCTGTTTTTT. Protein: CASTFRSQGGTGELFF. Full variable domain (outside the CDR3, taken from reference TRBV7-2 and TRBJ2-2): GAGVSQSPSNKVTEKGKDVELRCDPISGHTALYWYRQSLGQGLEFLIYFQGNSAPDKSGLPSDRFSAERTGGSVSTLTIQRTQQEDSAVYLCASTFRSQGGTGELFFGEGSRLTVL.